Following are 7 T cell receptor beta chains from one sample sequenced in a study of T cells in Graves' hyperthyroidism and ophthalmopathy. Researchers took RNA transcripts and amplified the TCR beta CDR3 regions from them. Primed by the HTBI set, a first-round RT-PCR was run on the TCR CDR3. One entry per CDR3 protein results from TCRdb running MiXCR on the multiplex PCR reads. The data hold more than 550,000 distinct CDR3 sequences, with about 18% observed a single time. Sequences were obtained from blood. These TCRs come from a man aged 45-65 years with Graves' hyperthyroidism.

The chain joins TRBV9 to TRBJ2-7; D may be TRBD2 (5 bases). The CDR3 extends over 15 amino acids. Germline assignment: CDR1 SGDLS and CDR2 YYNGEE. V was cut by 0 bases and J by 6 bases, with 16 bases left in between. The DNA of the CDR3 is TGTGCCAGCAGCGTAGAGGGATGGGGAGAGGGCGAGCAGTACTTC. Residues: CASSVEGWGEGEQYF. The full variable domain, rest sourced from reference TRBV9 and TRBJ2-7, is DSGVTQTPKHLITATGQRVTLRCSPRSGDLSVYWYQQSLDQGLQFLIQYYNGEERAKGNILERFSAQQFPDLHSELNLSSLELGDSALYFCASSVEGWGEGEQYFGPGTRLTVT.

This clonotype was seen more than once but under ten times. The chain recombines TRBV5-1 with TRBJ1-3, with D uncertain. Trimming took 0 bases from V and 2 from J, leaving 9 bases between them. The CDR3 contains 15 residues. Germline-derived CDR1 and CDR2 are SGHRS and YFSETQ. DNA of the CDR3: TGCGCCAGCAGCTTGGACGGGCAGCCTGGAAACACCATATATTTT. Amino acid sequence: CASSLDGQPGNTIYF.

This clonotype appeared many times. CDR3 amino acids: CASSRLAGGPYEQYF. The CDR3 nucleotides read TGTGCCAGCAGCCGATTAGCGGGAGGGCCGTACGAGCAGTACTTC. The V call is TRBV2, the J call TRBJ2-7; TRBD2 aligns across 11 bases. The CDR3 runs to 15 residues. Germline V CDR1 and CDR2: SNHLY, FYNNEI. V trimming: 6 bases; J trimming: 4 bases; junction bases outside the gene matches: 8. Drawing the rest from reference TRBV2 and TRBJ2-7, the complete variable domain is EPEVTQTPSHQVTQMGQEVILRCVPISNHLYFYWYRQILGQKVEFLVSFYNNEISEKSEIFDDQFSVERPDGSNFTLKIRSTKLEDSAMYFCASSRLAGGPYEQYFGPGTRLTVT.

Many counts were recorded for this clonotype. The chain combines TRBV2 with TRBJ1-5; tentative D call: TRBD1 (5 bases). This CDR3 is 12 amino acids long. The germline V and J ends were trimmed by 7 bases and 9 bases, with 13 bases remaining between them. Germline CDR1 and CDR2: SNHLY and FYNNEI. The CDR3 loop reads CASTAQDRPQHF. The CDR3 DNA is TGTGCCAGCACCGCACAGGATCGGCCCCAGCATTTT.

This clonotype was found many times. The chain's CDR3 is CASKPGSFSYNSPLHF. DNA for the CDR3: TGCGCCAGCAAACCAGGGAGTTTCTCCTATAATTCACCCCTCCACTTT. This sequence joins TRBV10-1 and TRBJ1-6; the D gene is possibly TRBD1 (5 bases). Germline assignment: CDR1 WNHNN and CDR2 SYGVQD (reference sequence). V was pared by 7 bases and J by 0 bases, with 13 bases between. The CDR3 has 16 residues.

This clonotype occurred many times. J is TRBJ2-5 and V is TRBV20-1; 7 nucleotides line up with TRBD1. The length of the CDR3 is 14 residues. Germline V CDR1 and CDR2: DFQATT, SNEGSKA (reference sequence). With V trimmed by 5 bases and J by 5 bases, 11 bases remained unmatched. The CDR3: CSAVDRSGIETQYF. DNA of the CDR3: TGCAGTGCTGTGGACAGGTCGGGTATCGAGACCCAGTACTTC.

This clonotype has a handful of counts. V and J are TRBV20-1 and TRBJ2-6; D is possibly TRBD1 (5 bases). The V end was cut by 5 bases, the J end by 4 bases, with 9 bases between. The CDR3 consists of 13 residues. The germline CDR1 and CDR2 sequences are DFQATT and SNEGSKA (reference sequence). Here the CDR3 DNA reads TGCAGTGCTCTCAGGGTGGGGGCCAACGTCCTGACTTTC. Protein: CSALRVGANVLTF.